The next 6 T cell receptor beta chains were all read from a single sample in a study of T cell responses to AZD1222 COVID-19 vaccine. TCRdb's copy holds only in-frame clones and misses some; the assay was immunoSEQ multiplex PCR. The table includes about 97,000 clones, roughly nine tenths detected once. The sample in question was peripheral blood, obtained on day 0 of AZD1222 vaccination. Receptors originate from an adult in good health.

The chain joins TRBV19 to TRBJ2-7; TRBD2 matches 12 bases. The CDR3 sequence is 15 residues long. CDR1 is LNHDA, CDR2 SQIVND, per germline (reference sequence). V was clipped by 4 bases and J by 0 bases; unmatched bases: 1. In nucleotides, the CDR3 is TGTGCCAGTAGTACGACTAGCGGGAGCTCCTACGAGCAGTACTTC. This codes for CASSTTSGSSYEQYF. Variable domain in full (rest from reference TRBV19 and TRBJ2-7): DGGITQSPKYLFRKEGQNVTLSCEQNLNHDAMYWYRQDPGQGLRLIYYSQIVNDFQKGDIAEGYSVSREKKESFPLTVTSAQKNPTAFYLCASSTTSGSSYEQYFGPGTRLTVT.

The genes are TRBV3-1 (or the pseudogene TRBV3-2) and TRBJ1-6, with a possible D match to TRBD1 (5 bases). Germline CDR1 reads LGHDT; CDR2 reads YNNKEL (reference sequence). This CDR3 is 17 amino acids long. V lost 1 base, J lost 3 bases, and 13 bases lay in between. The CDR3: CASSQVVGGDYNSPLHF. CDR3 nucleotide sequence: TGTGCCAGCAGCCAAGTAGTCGGAGGGGACTATAATTCACCCCTCCACTTT.

The CDR3 is CASSVAGLRGPGNTIYF. CDR3 coding DNA: TGCGCCAGCAGCGTGGCGGGTCTTAGGGGGCCTGGAAACACCATATATTTT. This rearrangement joins TRBV4-1 to TRBJ1-3; 7 bases align to TRBD1. After removal of 5 bases from V and 2 bases from J, the junction contained 12 bases not matched to a gene. This CDR3 has 17 amino acids. Per germline, CDR1 MGHRA and CDR2 YSYEKL.

V is TRBV5-1 and J is TRBJ1-5; D remains unclear. The ends were cut back, 9 bases at V and 6 bases at J, with 10 bases in the middle. This CDR3 is built from 11 residues. Germline loops: CDR1 SGHRS, CDR2 YFSETQ. The CDR3 loop is CANKGSQPQHF. CDR3 DNA sequence: TGCGCCAACAAAGGGAGTCAGCCCCAGCATTTT.

The J gene is TRBJ2-7, the V gene TRBV29-1; TRBD2 matches 13 bases. With 7 bases clipped from V and 3 bases from J, the junction kept 3 bases outside the gene matches. The CDR3 length is 13 residues. Germline CDR1 reads SQVTM; CDR2 reads ANQGSEA. The CDR3 spells CSARLAGGYEQYF. As DNA, the CDR3 is TGCAGCGCAAGACTAGCGGGAGGCTACGAGCAGTACTTC.

V and J are TRBV2 and TRBJ2-7; tentative D call: TRBD2 (5 bases). Per the germline V gene, CDR1 is SNHLY and CDR2 is FYNNEI. Trimming shortened V by 8 bases and J by 2 bases, and 19 bases separated the two germline ends. The CDR3 loop spans 15 amino acids. The CDR3 protein is CASGLLSPGAYEQYF. The CDR3 DNA follows: TGTGCCAGCGGACTCCTTTCCCCCGGCGCCTACGAGCAGTACTTC.